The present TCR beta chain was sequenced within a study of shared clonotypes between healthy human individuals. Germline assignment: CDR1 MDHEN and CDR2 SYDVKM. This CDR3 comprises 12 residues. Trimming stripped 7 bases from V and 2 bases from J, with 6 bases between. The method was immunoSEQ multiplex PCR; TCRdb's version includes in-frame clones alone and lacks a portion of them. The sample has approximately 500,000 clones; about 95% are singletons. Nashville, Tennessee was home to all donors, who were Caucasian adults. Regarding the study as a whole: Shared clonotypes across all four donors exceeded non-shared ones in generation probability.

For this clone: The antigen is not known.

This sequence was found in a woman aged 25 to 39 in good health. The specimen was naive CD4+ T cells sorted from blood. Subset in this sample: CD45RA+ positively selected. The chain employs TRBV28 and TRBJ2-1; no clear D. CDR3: CASINPYNEQFF. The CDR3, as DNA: TGTGCCAGCATAAACCCCTACAATGAGCAGTTCTTC.